Following are 4 T cell receptor beta chains from one sample sequenced in a study of T cell responses to AZD1222 COVID-19 vaccine. TCRdb's copy holds only in-frame clones and misses some; the assay was immunoSEQ multiplex PCR. Of fewer than 150,000 clones in the sample, approximately 86% were seen once. The material was peripheral blood, obtained on day 0 of AZD1222 vaccination. Receptors originate from an adult in good health.

The sample holds one count of this clone. V and J are TRBV13 and TRBJ1-2; D gene uncertain. The CDR3 is 12 residues long. CDR1 is PRHDT, CDR2 FYEKMQ, per germline (reference sequence). Trimming removed 1 base at V and 14 bases at J, with 14 bases between. CDR3 in amino acids: CASSLDPRRWTF. The CDR3 bases are TGTGCCAGCAGCTTAGACCCTAGGCGGTGGACCTTC. The full variable domain, completed using reference TRBV13 and TRBJ1-2, is AAGVIQSPRHLIKEKRETATLKCYPIPRHDTVYWYQQGPGQDPQFLISFYEKMQSDKGSIPDRFSAQQFSDYHSELNMSSLELGDSALYFCASSLDPRRWTFGSGTRLTVV.

This sequence joins TRBV27 and TRBJ2-7; tentative D call: TRBD2 (6 bases). Germline lookup yields CDR1 MNHEY and CDR2 SMNVEV (reference sequence). Between the trimmed V and J ends, which lost 2 bases and 5 bases, there was a span of 13 bases. The CDR3 sequence is 14 residues long. As DNA, the CDR3 is TGTGCCAGCAGTTTAGGTGTCGGAGGGGACGAGCAGTACTTC. Its protein is CASSLGVGGDEQYF.

This chain joins TRBV7-2 and TRBJ2-7; unclear D gene. Germline V lookup: CDR1 SGHTA, CDR2 FQGNSA. The V gene lost 5 bases and the J gene lost 3 bases, with 14 bases spanning the gap. There are 14 residues in the CDR3. Here the CDR3 DNA reads TGTGCCAGCAGCGCTGACGGAACCCACTACGAGCAGTACTTC. Its protein product is CASSADGTHYEQYF.

V and J are TRBV5-4 and TRBJ1-5, with 8 bases lining up with TRBD1. The CDR3 covers 15 residues. With 0 bases clipped from V and 4 bases from J, the junction kept 3 bases outside the gene matches. Per the germline V gene, CDR1 is SGHNT and CDR2 is YYREEE (reference sequence). The CDR3: CASSLGGDRNQPQHF. The CDR3 coding sequence is TGTGCCAGCAGCTTGGGGGGGGACAGGAATCAGCCCCAGCATTTT. The full variable domain, in which reference TRBV5-4 and TRBJ1-5 provide the parts outside the CDR3, is ETGVTQSPTHLIKTRGQQVTLRCSSQSGHNTVSWYQQALGQGPQFIFQYYREEENGRGNFPPRFSGLQFPNYSSELNVNALELDDSALYLCASSLGGDRNQPQHFGDGTRLSIL.